These T cell receptor beta chains were read from a single sample in a study of cytomegalovirus exposure and HLA in healthy donors. Generated by immunoSEQ multiplex PCR, the TCRdb table keeps only in-frame clones and is missing some. The repertoire holds 250,000 to 350,000 clones, with approximately 85% as singletons. The sample was PBMCs. The receptors were gathered from a man aged 25-45 years in good health and CMV-seronegative. The CDR3 runs from the conserved cysteine through the conserved F or W. A D gene is named only where the DNA matches it firmly. Clone size, where shown, is once, few, many, or a class for clones that have expanded.

v_gene	abundance	j_gene	d_gene	CDR3aa	CDR3nt
TRBV6-4	-	TRBJ2-3	-	CASSPQPGGTDTQYF	TGTGCCAGCAGTCCTCAACCAGGTGGAACAGATACGCAGTATTTT
TRBV7-8	-	TRBJ1-4	-	CASSYRLKATGIDEKLFF	TGTGCCAGCAGCTACCGATTAAAAGCGACAGGTATCGATGAAAAACTGTTTTTT
TRBV4-3	-	TRBJ1-1	-	CASSHTRNTEAFF	TGCGCCAGCAGCCATACAAGGAACACTGAAGCTTTCTTT
TRBV7-6	-	TRBJ1-4	TRBD1	CASSPGQGEKLFF	TGTGCCAGCAGCCCTGGACAGGGTGAAAAACTGTTTTTT
TRBV2	few	TRBJ1-6	TRBD1	CASSERQGVNSPLHF	TGTGCCAGCAGTGAACGACAGGGTGTAAATTCACCCCTCCACTTT
TRBV5-1	-	TRBJ2-3	TRBD2	CASSLGLAGSTDTQYF	TGCGCCAGCAGCCTCGGACTAGCGGGGTCCACAGATACGCAGTATTTT
TRBV4-1	-	TRBJ1-2	-	CASSLNQGWYGYTF	TGCGCCAGCAGCCTCAATCAGGGGTGGTACGGCTACACCTTC
TRBV5-1	-	TRBJ2-7	TRBD1	CASSSPDRGYEQYF	TGCGCCAGCAGCTCACCAGACAGGGGCTACGAGCAGTACTTC
TRBV7-8	once	TRBJ2-5	-	CASSPSGVTQYF	TGTGCCAGCAGCCCATCAGGCGTGACCCAGTACTTC
TRBV7-2	-	TRBJ1-5	-	CASSPQRNQPQHF	TGTGCCAGCAGCCCCCAGAGGAATCAGCCCCAGCATTTT
TRBV6-5	-	TRBJ2-7	-	CASSVDGTGEQYF	TGTGCCAGCAGTGTAGACGGAACCGGGGAGCAGTACTTC